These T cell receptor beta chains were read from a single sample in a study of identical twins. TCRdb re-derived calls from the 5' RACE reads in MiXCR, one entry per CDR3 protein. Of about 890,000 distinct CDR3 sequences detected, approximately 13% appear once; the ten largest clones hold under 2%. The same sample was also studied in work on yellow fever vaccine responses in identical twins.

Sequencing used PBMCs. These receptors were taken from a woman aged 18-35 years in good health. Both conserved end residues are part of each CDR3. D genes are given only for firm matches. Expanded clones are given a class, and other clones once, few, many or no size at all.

CDR3: CASSQDRGWGTQYF
DNA: TGCGCCAGCAGCCAAGACCGGGGCTGGGGGACCCAGTACTTC
V: TRBV4-1
D: -
size: -
J: TRBJ2-5
length: 14

CDR3: CASKGGINTGELFF
DNA: TGCGCCAGCAAGGGGGGGATCAACACCGGGGAGCTGTTTTTT
V: TRBV10-1
D: -
size: -
J: TRBJ2-2
length: 14

CDR3: CASSFPGPSYNEQFF
DNA: TGTGCCAGCAGCTTTCCCGGACCCTCCTACAATGAGCAGTTCTTC
V: TRBV7-9
D: -
size: few
J: TRBJ2-1
length: 15

CDR3: CASSQDSGEGIYNEQFF
DNA: TGCGCCAGCAGCCAAGATTCGGGGGAGGGAATTTACAATGAGCAGTTCTTC
V: TRBV4-1
D: TRBD2
size: -
J: TRBJ2-1
length: 17

CDR3: CASSQGLAQTGELFF
DNA: TGTGCCAGCAGCCAAGGATTAGCGCAAACCGGGGAGCTGTTTTTT
V: TRBV4-2
D: -
size: -
J: TRBJ2-2
length: 15

CDR3: CASKGHYGYTF
DNA: TGTGCCAGCAAGGGTCACTATGGCTACACCTTC
V: TRBV28
D: -
size: -
J: TRBJ1-2
length: 11

CDR3: CASSYASGRDNEQFF
DNA: TGTGCCAGCAGTTACGCTAGCGGGAGGGACAATGAGCAGTTCTTC
V: TRBV6-5
D: TRBD2
size: few
J: TRBJ2-1
length: 15

CDR3: CASNLESYEQYF
DNA: TGTGCCAGCAATCTGGAGTCCTACGAGCAGTACTTC
V: TRBV7-4
D: -
size: few
J: TRBJ2-7
length: 12

CDR3: CASSLAGYDSPLHF
DNA: TGCGCCAGCAGCTTGGCGGGATATGATTCACCCCTCCACTTT
V: TRBV5-1
D: -
size: -
J: TRBJ1-6
length: 14

CDR3: CATTRGGNSNQPQHF
DNA: TGCGCCACCACAAGGGGCGGGAATAGCAATCAGCCCCAGCATTTT
V: TRBV10-2
D: -
size: few
J: TRBJ1-5
length: 15

CDR3: CASSLPGTSGTDTQYF
DNA: TGCGCCAGCAGCTTACCCGGGACTAGCGGCACAGATACGCAGTATTTT
V: TRBV5-1
D: TRBD2
size: many
J: TRBJ2-3
length: 16

CDR3: CASSYRGVADTQYF
DNA: TGTGCCAGCAGTTATCGAGGGGTGGCAGATACGCAGTATTTT
V: TRBV6-5
D: -
size: few
J: TRBJ2-3
length: 14

CDR3: CSVAQFTDTQYF
DNA: TGCAGCGTTGCCCAGTTCACAGATACGCAGTATTTT
V: TRBV29-1
D: -
size: many
J: TRBJ2-3
length: 12

CDR3: CASSPRGQGFPRGEQFF
DNA: TGTGCCAGCAGTCCGAGGGGACAGGGCTTTCCTAGGGGAGAGCAGTTCTTC
V: TRBV12-3/TRBV12-4
D: TRBD1
size: many
J: TRBJ2-1
length: 17

CDR3: CASSQGDSFTYEQYF
DNA: TGTGCCAGCAGCCAAGGGGACAGTTTTACCTACGAGCAGTACTTC
V: TRBV7-9
D: TRBD1
size: few
J: TRBJ2-7
length: 15

CDR3: CASSSLGSKETQYF
DNA: TGTGCCAGCAGTTCTCTCGGCAGCAAAGAGACCCAGTACTTC
V: TRBV28
D: -
size: -
J: TRBJ2-5
length: 14

CDR3: CASSLVLGRAGDTQYF
DNA: TGTGCCAGCAGCTTAGTGCTCGGGAGGGCAGGAGATACGCAGTATTTT
V: TRBV7-9
D: TRBD2
size: -
J: TRBJ2-3
length: 16

CDR3: CASRVYYTAQETQYF
DNA: TGTGCCAGTAGGGTGTATTACACAGCTCAAGAGACCCAGTACTTC
V: TRBV19
D: -
size: few
J: TRBJ2-5
length: 15

CDR3: CASSISSTPNTGELFF
DNA: TGTGCCAGTAGTATTTCGTCGACACCTAACACCGGGGAGCTGTTTTTT
V: TRBV19
D: -
size: -
J: TRBJ2-2
length: 16

CDR3: CASSERWRPWELFF
DNA: TGTGCCAGCAGTGAAAGATGGCGGCCCTGGGAGCTGTTTTTT
V: TRBV2
D: -
size: few
J: TRBJ2-2
length: 14

CDR3: CASGLSPFYNEQFF
DNA: TGTGCTAGTGGTTTGTCGCCCTTTTACAATGAGCAGTTCTTC
V: TRBV12-5
D: -
size: few
J: TRBJ2-1
length: 14

CDR3: CASRPRGQSTDTQYF
DNA: TGTGCCAGCAGACCTCGGGGACAGTCCACAGATACGCAGTATTTT
V: TRBV28
D: TRBD1
size: -
J: TRBJ2-3
length: 15

CDR3: CASSLADRSYEQYF
DNA: TGCGCCAGCAGCCTTGCGGACCGATCCTACGAGCAGTACTTC
V: TRBV5-1
D: -
size: -
J: TRBJ2-7
length: 14

CDR3: CATSREDAGTGELFF
DNA: TGTGCCACCAGCAGAGAAGATGCCGGCACCGGGGAGCTGTTTTTT
V: TRBV15
D: -
size: few
J: TRBJ2-2
length: 15

CDR3: CASSWMGTSGSTDTQYF
DNA: TGCGCCAGCAGCTGGATGGGGACTAGCGGGAGCACAGATACGCAGTATTTT
V: TRBV5-1
D: TRBD2
size: few
J: TRBJ2-3
length: 17

CDR3: CASSTGKEKLFF
DNA: TGTGCCAGCAGTACAGGGAAAGAAAAACTGTTTTTT
V: TRBV2
D: -
size: -
J: TRBJ1-4
length: 12

CDR3: CASSVYLAGSDTQYF
DNA: TGTGCCAGCAGCGTTTACCTAGCGGGGTCCGATACGCAGTATTTT
V: TRBV7-2
D: TRBD2
size: few
J: TRBJ2-3
length: 15

CDR3: CASSPVGLAHYNEQFF
DNA: TGCGCCAGCAGCCCCGTGGGACTAGCGCACTACAATGAGCAGTTCTTC
V: TRBV5-1
D: TRBD2
size: -
J: TRBJ2-1
length: 16

CDR3: CASSPDRFNEKLFF
DNA: TGCGCCAGCAGCCCGGACAGATTTAATGAAAAACTGTTTTTT
V: TRBV5-1
D: -
size: many
J: TRBJ1-4
length: 14

CDR3: CASSVGFSGANVLTF
DNA: TGTGCCAGCAGCGTAGGATTTTCTGGGGCCAACGTCCTGACTTTC
V: TRBV9
D: -
size: -
J: TRBJ2-6
length: 15

CDR3: CASTVGGDYQPQHF
DNA: TGTGCCAGCACCGTAGGGGGTGACTATCAGCCCCAGCATTTT
V: TRBV12-3/TRBV12-4
D: -
size: many
J: TRBJ1-5
length: 14

CDR3: CASSLDWSSVETQYF
DNA: TGTGCCAGCAGCTTAGATTGGTCTAGCGTAGAGACCCAGTACTTC
V: TRBV11-2
D: -
size: -
J: TRBJ2-5
length: 15

CDR3: CASSPPGLAGDTGELFF
DNA: TGCGCCAGCAGCCCGCCCGGGTTAGCGGGAGACACCGGGGAGCTGTTTTTT
V: TRBV4-1
D: TRBD2
size: -
J: TRBJ2-2
length: 17

CDR3: CASRYIGTGQETQYF
DNA: TGTGCCAGCAGATATATAGGGACAGGGCAAGAGACCCAGTACTTC
V: TRBV2
D: TRBD1
size: -
J: TRBJ2-5
length: 15

CDR3: CASSQWVEAYEQYF
DNA: TGTGCCAGCAGCCAATGGGTGGAGGCCTACGAGCAGTACTTC
V: TRBV3-1
D: -
size: few
J: TRBJ2-7
length: 14

CDR3: CASSEAKGGAGRLSYNEQFF
DNA: TGTGCCAGCAGTGAAGCAAAGGGAGGAGCGGGGCGTCTCTCCTACAATGAGCAGTTCTTC
V: TRBV6-1
D: TRBD2
size: -
J: TRBJ2-1
length: 20

CDR3: CASSFSNSNTGELFF
DNA: TGCGCCAGCAGCTTCAGCAATTCGAACACCGGGGAGCTGTTTTTT
V: TRBV5-1
D: -
size: -
J: TRBJ2-2
length: 15

CDR3: CASSPRLAGGVSYNEQFF
DNA: TGTGCCAGCAGCCCCAGACTAGCGGGGGGTGTCTCCTACAATGAGCAGTTCTTC
V: TRBV9
D: TRBD2
size: -
J: TRBJ2-1
length: 18

CDR3: CASSQVLAETQYF
DNA: TGCGCCAGCAGCCAAGTCCTAGCGGAGACCCAGTACTTC
V: TRBV4-1
D: -
size: many
J: TRBJ2-5
length: 13

CDR3: CASSQEPTGVSYGYTF
DNA: TGCGCCAGCAGCCAAGAACCAACAGGGGTGAGCTATGGCTACACCTTC
V: TRBV4-1
D: TRBD1
size: few
J: TRBJ1-2
length: 16

CDR3: CASSEIMASASSYNEQFF
DNA: TGTGCCAGCAGTGAAATTATGGCTAGCGCTAGCTCCTACAATGAGCAGTTCTTC
V: TRBV6-1
D: -
size: -
J: TRBJ2-1
length: 18

CDR3: CASSQELVGGTEAFF
DNA: TGTGCCAGCAGCCAAGAGTTGGTGGGGGGCACTGAAGCTTTCTTT
V: TRBV3-1
D: -
size: many
J: TRBJ1-1
length: 15

CDR3: CATSGQGTDTQYF
DNA: TGTGCCACCAGTGGACAGGGCACAGATACGCAGTATTTT
V: TRBV24-1
D: -
size: -
J: TRBJ2-3
length: 13

CDR3: CSARVRNYNEQFF
DNA: TGCAGTGCTAGAGTACGCAACTACAATGAGCAGTTCTTC
V: TRBV20-1
D: -
size: few
J: TRBJ2-1
length: 13

CDR3: CASSLGLAAIPGELFF
DNA: TGTGCCAGCAGTTTAGGACTAGCGGCTATCCCCGGGGAGCTGTTTTTT
V: TRBV12-3/TRBV12-4
D: TRBD2
size: many
J: TRBJ2-2
length: 16

CDR3: CASSQVIGYEQYF
DNA: TGTGCCAGCAGCCAAGTAATAGGATACGAGCAGTACTTC
V: TRBV3-1
D: -
size: -
J: TRBJ2-7
length: 13

CDR3: CASTTSGTGLKDTQYF
DNA: TGTGCCAGCACCACCTCCGGGACAGGTCTAAAGGATACGCAGTATTTT
V: TRBV12-3/TRBV12-4
D: TRBD1
size: few
J: TRBJ2-3
length: 16

CDR3: CASRRAGGADTQYF
DNA: TGTGCCAGCAGGAGAGCGGGAGGTGCAGATACGCAGTATTTT
V: TRBV28
D: TRBD2
size: -
J: TRBJ2-3
length: 14

CDR3: CASSPESGASRTDTQYF
DNA: TGTGCCAGCAGCCCCGAGTCGGGGGCGTCCAGAACAGATACGCAGTATTTT
V: TRBV2
D: -
size: few
J: TRBJ2-3
length: 17